This T cell receptor (beta chain) comes out of a study of OX40 agonist ivuxolimab in advanced cancers. The germline V gene has CDR1 MNHNS and CDR2 SASEGT. Trimming cost V 7 bases and J 6 bases, with 19 bases left between them. This CDR3 has 14 residues. Profiling relied on immunoSEQ multiplex PCR, and the TCRdb table lists in-frame clones only, not all of them. The sample yields roughly 56,000 clones, around 75% seen once. This clonotype originated in an adult with an advanced solid tumor such as melanoma, head and neck, liver or kidney cancer. The V call is TRBV6-1, the J call TRBJ2-7; D is perhaps TRBD1 (6 bases). The material sequenced was CD4+ or CD8+ T cells sorted from blood, taken in a trial of the OX40 agonist ivuxolimab. CDR3: CASTPDPVQGEQYF. The CDR3 region has the DNA TGTGCCAGCACCCCAGACCCTGTACAGGGCGAGCAGTACTTC.